Following are 3 T cell receptor beta chains from one sample sequenced in a study of spatial heterogeneity in lung cancer. The time point here: sample taken at primary tumor resection. These receptors have no identified antigens. TCRdb recomputed calls from the 5' RACE reads with MiXCR, one row per CDR3 protein. The sample shows several thousand distinct CDR3 sequences, 5.4% of them seen only once. Points from the study as a whole: Expanded intratumoral alpha and beta TCR counts tracked tumor mutation counts.

This specimen consisted of lung tumor tissue, obtained at surgery. These receptors all stem from a male donor with early-stage non-small cell lung cancer.

This clonotype was detected many times. V usage is TRBV14 and J usage is TRBJ2-1, with D possibly called TRBD1 or TRBD2 (6 bases each). This CDR3 has 13 amino acids. Looked up from germline, CDR1 is SGHDN and CDR2 is FVKESK. V dropped 1 base and J dropped 10 bases, with 11 bases sitting between them. Here the CDR3 reads CASSQVGGTEQFF. CDR3 coding DNA: TGTGCCAGCAGCCAAGTAGGGGGGACGGAGCAGTTCTTC.

The chain employs TRBV19 and TRBJ1-4; D is uncertain. Looked up from germline, CDR1 is LNHDA and CDR2 is SQIVND (reference sequence). The CDR3 is 13 residues long. Trimming cost V 8 bases and J 5 bases, with 12 bases left between them. DNA for the CDR3: TGTGCCAGTGCAATGAGCATAAATGAAAAACTGTTTTTT. It is translated as CASAMSINEKLFF.

This clonotype has ten or more counts. The DNA for the CDR3 is TGTGCTAGTGGTACCCCGGGACAGCGAGAGGGGGGCTACACCTTC. This translates into CASGTPGQREGGYTF. The chain carries TRBV12-5 and TRBJ1-2, with 7 bases lining up with TRBD1. The length of the CDR3 is 15 residues. Germline CDR1 reads LGHNT; CDR2 reads FRNRAP. The ends lost 5 bases at V and 8 bases at J; junction bases unmatched: 14.